The 29 T cell receptor beta chains presented below share a single source sample, sequenced in a study of cytomegalovirus exposure and HLA in healthy donors. Primers included in the PCR were 60 Vbeta and 13 Jbeta primers. The protocol was immunoSEQ multiplex PCR, while the TCRdb copy is restricted to in-frame clones and leaves out a portion. Of around 110,000 clones listed, 55% to 65% are singletons. Sequencing was performed on PBMCs. The receptor source for this set is a woman in her thirties or forties in good health and CMV-seropositive.

The chain joins TRBV29-1 to TRBJ2-2; no definite D call. V was trimmed by 4 bases and J by 2 bases, leaving 5 bases between them. In germline, CDR1 is SQVTM, CDR2 ANQGSEA. This CDR3 has 12 amino acids. The CDR3 coding sequence is TGCAGCGTTGGGCACAACACCGGGGAGCTGTTTTTT. The encoded protein is CSVGHNTGELFF.

The V gene is TRBV19, the J gene TRBJ2-1, with 7 nucleotides matching TRBD1. The V gene end was trimmed by 3 bases and the J gene end by 8 bases; junction bases not matched to a gene: 10. CDR1 and CDR2 from the germline V gene are LNHDA and SQIVND (reference sequence). The CDR3 contains 15 residues. The CDR3 region is CASSILQGSTDEQFF. CDR3 DNA sequence: TGTGCCAGTAGTATCTTACAGGGGTCTACGGATGAGCAGTTCTTC.

This rearrangement joins TRBV19 to TRBJ2-5; perhaps TRBD1 as D (6 bases). The CDR3 is 13 amino acids. V was shortened by 10 bases and J by 2 bases, with 14 bases between the two germline ends. Germline CDR1 reads LNHDA; CDR2 reads SQIVND (reference sequence). The CDR3 DNA follows: TGTGCCACCTCACAGGGTTGGCAAGAGACCCAGTACTTC. Translating gives CATSQGWQETQYF.

This clone was detected only a few times. The chain recombines TRBV19 with TRBJ2-5, with D possibly being TRBD2 (6 bases). CDR3 length: 15 amino acids. Per germline, CDR1 LNHDA and CDR2 SQIVND (reference sequence). Deletions cut 3 bases from V and 5 bases from J, with 16 bases between. The CDR3 sequence is CASSIGTTGVETQYF. DNA of the CDR3: TGTGCCAGTAGTATTGGGACGACGGGGGTCGAGACCCAGTACTTC.

This clone appeared a single time. The CDR3 DNA sequence: TGTGCCAGCAGTTACCGAGGAGACCAAGAGACCCAGTACTTC. Translation gives CASSYRGDQETQYF. This chain joins TRBV6-6 and TRBJ2-5; D remains ambiguous. Germline CDR1 and CDR2: MNHNY and SVGAGI (reference sequence). The V end lost 2 bases, the J end lost 0 bases, and 7 bases lay between the germline ends. The CDR3 runs to 14 residues.

This rearrangement joins TRBV11-2 to TRBJ2-1; 11 bases fit TRBD2. The CDR3 totals 16 residues. The germline gives CDR1 SGHAT, CDR2 FQNNGV. With 5 bases clipped from V and 7 bases from J, the junction kept 10 bases outside the gene matches. CDR3 nucleotide sequence: TGTGCCAGCAGCCGCTTAGCGGGAGGGCCGGGGAATGAGCAGTTCTTC. Its translation is CASSRLAGGPGNEQFF. The full variable domain, rest sourced from reference TRBV11-2 and TRBJ2-1, is EAGVAQSPRYKIIEKRQSVAFWCNPISGHATLYWYQQILGQGPKLLIQFQNNGVVDDSQLPKDRFSAERLKGVDSTLKIQPAKLEDSAVYLCASSRLAGGPGNEQFFGPGTRLTVL.

The chain has TRBV9 and TRBJ2-1; the D gene is possibly TRBD2 (5 bases). From germline, CDR1 is SGDLS and CDR2 YYNGEE. Trimming took off 3 bases at V and 6 bases at J, with 13 bases between the two ends. There are 14 residues in the CDR3. The CDR3 bases are TGTGCCAGCAGCGCCAACGACTATCCCAATGAGCAGTTCTTC. It is translated as CASSANDYPNEQFF.

Worth noting for this clone: The junction shows a germline mismatch at one end, possibly a read error. CDR3 loop: CSSSWGGSYNEQFF. Here the CDR3 DNA reads TGTTCCAGCTCCTGGGGGGGCTCCTACAATGAGCAGTTCTTC. The chain recombines TRBV7-9 with TRBJ2-1, with TRBD2 identical over 7 bases. Looked up from germline, CDR1 is SEHNR and CDR2 is FQNEAQ (reference sequence). The CDR3 sequence is 14 residues long.

This chain uses TRBV19 with TRBJ2-2; D not certain. Trimming removed 1 base from V and 4 bases from J, with 4 bases in between. From germline, CDR1 is LNHDA and CDR2 SQIVND (reference sequence). The CDR3 has 13 residues. The CDR3 DNA sequence: TGTGCCAGTAGTATAGTCGGCACCGGGGAGCTGTTTTTT. Protein sequence: CASSIVGTGELFF.

This clone has just a few counts. This sequence joins TRBV27 and TRBJ2-7; 12 nucleotides align to TRBD2. V shed 5 bases and J 6 bases; nucleotides not matched to a gene: 5. The CDR3 has 14 amino acids. Per germline, CDR1 MNHEY and CDR2 SMNVEV (reference sequence). The CDR3 spells CASSPRTSGIEQYF. DNA for the CDR3: TGTGCCAGCAGTCCGAGGACTAGCGGGATCGAGCAGTACTTC.

This clone was seen more than once but under ten times. The rearrangement joins TRBV29-1 to TRBJ2-7, with D maybe TRBD2 (6 bases). V was pared by 2 bases and J by 3 bases, with 17 bases between. This CDR3 is 15 amino acids long. Germline loops: CDR1 SQVTM, CDR2 ANQGSEA. The CDR3 DNA reads as TGCAGCGTTGAAATTCCCGGGACTGATGGCTACGAGCAGTACTTC. This encodes CSVEIPGTDGYEQYF.

The chain uses TRBV5-4 and TRBJ2-7; the match to TRBD1 covers 12 bases. The CDR3 consists of 15 residues. Germline lookup yields CDR1 SGHNT and CDR2 YYREEE (reference sequence). J lost 2 bases, V lost 4 bases, and 4 bases had no gene match. CDR3 coding DNA: TGTGCCAGCAGCCCCCGGGACAGGGGGCCCTACGAGCAGTACTTC. Protein product: CASSPRDRGPYEQYF.

V usage is TRBV30 and J usage is TRBJ2-4, with 9 bases fitting TRBD2. CDR1 GTSNPN and CDR2 SVGIG come from the germline V gene (reference sequence). This CDR3 spans 13 amino acids. The V gene end was trimmed by 6 bases and the J gene end by 5 bases; junction bases not matched to a gene: 5. CDR3 protein: CACGREGENIQYF. CDR3 bases: TGTGCCTGTGGGCGGGAGGGCGAAAACATTCAGTACTTC.

V and J are TRBV4-2 and TRBJ1-3; 9 bases align to TRBD1. The CDR3 length is 16 residues. V trimming: 1 base; J trimming: 4 bases; junction bases outside the gene matches: 5. Looked up from germline, CDR1 is LGHNA and CDR2 is YNFKEQ. Here the CDR3 reads CASSQAGQGFGNTIYF. CDR3 DNA: TGTGCCAGCAGCCAAGCGGGACAGGGTTTCGGAAACACCATATATTTT.

The V gene is TRBV11-2, the J gene TRBJ2-1, with 9 positions matching TRBD2. The CDR3 has 17 amino acids. Germline V lookup: CDR1 SGHAT, CDR2 FQNNGV. Germline trimming cut 4 bases from V and 3 bases from J; bases unmatched to any gene: 10. The CDR3 nucleotides read TGTGCCAGCAGCTCGCTACTCGGCGGGAGGGGCTACAATGAGCAGTTCTTC. It specifies CASSSLLGGRGYNEQFF.

Comments on this clone: One junction end disagrees with the germline gene, perhaps due to a read error. CDR3 bases: TGTGCCAGCACCTTAGAGATAGGAGTTGGCTATGGCTACACCTTC. It codes for CASTLEIGVGYGYTF. This chain uses TRBV7-2 with TRBJ1-2; D not resolved. CDR3 length equals 15 residues. CDR1 SGHTA and CDR2 FQGNSA come from the germline V gene.

The chain employs TRBV5-1 and TRBJ2-3; 11 bases are shared with TRBD2. J lost 4 bases, V lost 6 bases, and 7 bases had no gene match. This CDR3 has 15 residues. CDR1 is SGHRS, CDR2 YFSETQ, per germline. CDR3 DNA sequence: TGCGCCAGCAACCCAAGGGGACTAGCGGCAGATACGCAGTATTTT. Its protein is CASNPRGLAADTQYF.

This clone was found a few times. V is TRBV7-8 and J is TRBJ2-1, with 9 bases that match TRBD2. The CDR3 runs to 19 residues. Germline assignment: CDR1 SGHVS and CDR2 FQNEAQ. The V gene end was trimmed by 5 bases and the J gene end by 8 bases; junction bases not matched to a gene: 22. The CDR3 coding sequence is TGTGCCAGCAGCGGAGGTTTCCTGGAGCGGGAGGACCATTGGGATGAGCAGTTCTTC. Its protein product is CASSGGFLEREDHWDEQFF.

The V and J genes are TRBV7-2 and TRBJ2-3; D unresolved. The CDR3 consists of 14 residues. Trimming pared 3 bases from V and 0 bases from J, leaving 7 bases between. Germline assignment: CDR1 SGHTA and CDR2 FQGNSA. As DNA, the CDR3 is TGTGCCAGCAGCTTTTCTGAGAGCACAGATACGCAGTATTTT. Protein product: CASSFSESTDTQYF.

The genes are TRBV5-1 and TRBJ2-5, with 7 bases identical to TRBD2. The V gene's germline CDR1 is SGHRS and CDR2 YFSETQ. With 3 bases clipped from V and 5 bases from J, the junction kept 10 bases outside the gene matches. CDR3 length: 15 amino acids. For the CDR3, the DNA is TGCGCCAGCAGCTGGCGGGCGGGAGTCCGGGAGACCCAGTACTTC. Translated, it gives CASSWRAGVRETQYF.

J is TRBJ2-3 and V is TRBV5-4, with a weak D call TRBD2 (6 bases). Germline assignment: CDR1 SGHNT and CDR2 YYREEE (reference sequence). This CDR3 spans 13 amino acids. Trimming took 4 bases from V and 8 from J, leaving 14 bases between them. The CDR3 reads CASSTIAVPTQYF. In nucleotides, the CDR3 is TGTGCCAGCAGCACGATAGCGGTTCCTACGCAGTATTTT.

This clone was found a few times. The J gene is TRBJ1-4, the V gene TRBV6-4, with D possibly being TRBD1 (6 bases). The V end was cut by 6 bases, the J end by 0 bases, with 17 bases between. Germline V CDR1 and CDR2: MRHNA, SNTAGT. The CDR3 sequence is 17 residues long. CDR3 bases: TGTGCCAGCAGGGCGGGGGGGGCAGGCTCAACTAATGAAAAACTGTTTTTT. This codes for CASRAGGAGSTNEKLFF.

This chain connects TRBV9 to TRBJ2-7; tentatively, D is TRBD2 (5 bases). Germline CDR1 and CDR2: SGDLS and YYNGEE. With 2 bases removed from V and 6 bases from J, the gap between germline ends came to 12 bases. This CDR3 region has 13 residues. The CDR3 here is CASSVGVFGEQYF. The CDR3 nucleotides are TGTGCCAGCAGCGTCGGGGTGTTTGGCGAGCAGTACTTC.

This clone was seen more than once but under ten times. The chain has TRBV6-1 and TRBJ1-4; 12 bases are shared with TRBD1. Germline assignment: CDR1 MNHNS and CDR2 SASEGT. With 6 bases clipped from V and 7 bases from J, the junction kept 3 bases outside the gene matches. The CDR3 totals 14 residues. In nucleotides, the CDR3 is TGTGCCAGCAGGTCGGGACAGGGGGCTGAAAAACTGTTTTTT. Translating it yields CASRSGQGAEKLFF.

This clone was seen once. The rearrangement uses TRBV4-1 and TRBJ2-2; D uncertain. There are 14 residues in the CDR3. Trimming removed 4 bases from V and 3 bases from J, with 9 bases in between. From germline, CDR1 is MGHRA and CDR2 YSYEKL. Here the CDR3 DNA reads TGCGCCAGCAGCCTAGGCAGGCACACCGGGGAGCTGTTTTTT. This translates into CASSLGRHTGELFF.

V and J are TRBV7-8 and TRBJ2-2; D is possibly TRBD2 (6 bases). Germline CDR1 is SGHVS and CDR2 is FQNEAQ. V was clipped by 4 bases and J by 4 bases, with 16 bases between them. The CDR3 has 16 amino acids. This chain's CDR3 is CASSWGDSVGTGELFF. The CDR3 bases are TGTGCCAGCAGCTGGGGGGATAGCGTGGGCACCGGGGAGCTGTTTTTT.

The genes are TRBV19 and TRBJ1-1; D may be TRBD1 (5 bases). Germline assignment: CDR1 LNHDA and CDR2 SQIVND (reference sequence). The CDR3 is 13 residues long. V lost 3 bases and J lost 9, with 14 bases in between. CDR3 sequence (DNA): TGTGCCAGTAGTATCCGCAGAGGGACTAAAGCTTTCTTT. This sequence encodes CASSIRRGTKAFF.

The CDR3 reads CASSGRGDRYNEQFF. CDR3 sequence (DNA): TGTGCCAGCAGCGGTCGAGGGGACAGATACAATGAGCAGTTCTTC. J is TRBJ2-1 and V is TRBV9, with TRBD1 matching over 7 bases. CDR3 size: 15 residues. Germline lookup yields CDR1 SGDLS and CDR2 YYNGEE. The J segment lost 4 bases and the V segment lost 3 bases, leaving 7 bases of the junction unmatched.

The rearrangement links TRBV4-2 to TRBJ2-7; the match to TRBD1 covers 10 bases. Looked up from germline, CDR1 is LGHNA and CDR2 is YNFKEQ. Trimming removed 1 base from V and 4 bases from J; junction bases left unmatched: 7. The CDR3 runs to 16 residues. Here the CDR3 DNA reads TGTGCCAGCAGCCAAGTCGGGGGACAGGGGCATTACGAGCAGTACTTC. It codes for CASSQVGGQGHYEQYF.